Detailed here is one T cell receptor beta chain. Sequenced by immunoSEQ multiplex PCR; TCRdb stores in-frame clones only, minus some. The sample shows roughly 56,000 clones, roughly 88% of them seen only once. The V segment lost 4 bases and the J segment 3 bases; nucleotides outside the gene matches: 9. The CDR3 is 15 residues long. CDR1 ENHRY and CDR2 SYGVKD come from the germline V gene. The data were taken from a study of T cell changes during pregnancy in multiple sclerosis. The TCR comes from a female donor with multiple sclerosis, enrolled in a pregnancy study. The rearrangement links TRBV10-3 to TRBJ2-7, with 7 bases identical to TRBD1. This specimen consisted of peripheral blood, obtained in the first trimester of pregnancy. The CDR3 reads CAISGAGGTGYEQYF. CDR3 DNA sequence: TGTGCCATCAGTGGGGCAGGGGGAACGGGCTACGAGCAGTACTTC.